This TCR beta chain was sequenced during a study of regulatory T cells in long-lasting Graves disease. Broader study findings: The sample size was small, and this may have reduced accuracy.

The CDR3 totals 13 residues. V lost 10 bases to trimming and J lost 8 bases, with 20 bases between them. Combining iRepertoire HTBI primers with Arm-PCR of CDR3 regions, the authors built TCR beta libraries. How the authors handled the data: Looking across samples, the authors found some 67 TRBV and some 13 TRBJ segments. TCRdb processed the multiplex PCR reads anew with MiXCR; each CDR3 protein has one entry. The V and J calls reflect TCRdb's pipeline rather than the authors' work. This table has more than 650,000 distinct CDR3 sequences, around 32% appearing once. Time point denoted: persistent/refractory GD, antithyroid drugs over 5 years with positive TRAb. The TCR library was prepared using RNA isolated from PBMCs. This clonotype showed up many times. Its target is not known.

The sample in question was peripheral blood mononuclear cells (PBMCs), obtained when the disease was refractory, from a patient treated with antithyroid drugs. The rearrangement links TRBV12-3 or TRBV12-4 to TRBJ1-2; D is ambiguous. This TCR was recovered from a female donor with Graves disease. The chain's CDR3 is CATTSSAGSGYTF. CDR3 bases: TGTGCCACCACGAGTTCGGCAGGTAGCGGCTACACCTTC.